The clone carrying this T cell receptor beta chain was observed a handful of times. The antigen remains unidentified. The data belong to a study of PD-1 blockade in classical Hodgkin lymphoma. Whole-study results and caveats: Nivolumab initiation under 1 year post-ASCT meant exclusion. Healthy donors were reported to have higher baseline TCR diversity than newly diagnosed patients. Compared with baseline, CD4+ but not CD8+ TCR diversity had risen significantly by C4D1.

V was clipped by 6 bases and J by 6 bases; unmatched bases: 12. The CDR3 is 15 residues long. CDR1 is SNHLY, CDR2 FYNNEI, per germline. TCRdb's table, derived via immunoSEQ multiplex PCR, lists solely in-frame clones and lacks some. This table has about 26,000 clones, 67% appearing once. Patients all relapsed after autologous stem cell transplantation, and there was variation in brentuximab vedotin exposure. This sequence joins TRBV2 and TRBJ1-2, with 8 positions matching TRBD1. This specimen was peripheral blood mononuclear cells (PBMCs), taken before the second cycle of nivolumab. The receptor comes from a human donor with classical Hodgkin lymphoma. Here the CDR3 reads CASRSTGGSRHGYTF. In DNA, the CDR3 is TGTGCCAGCAGGTCAACAGGGGGAAGCAGGCATGGCTACACCTTC.